This T cell receptor beta chain appears in the sequencing data of a study of T cell changes during pregnancy in multiple sclerosis. Using immunoSEQ multiplex PCR, the repertoire was profiled, and TCRdb retains in-frame clones only, with some absent. The table shows around 56,000 clones, with approximately 91% occurring only once. The trim removed 4 bases at V and 9 bases at J, leaving 8 bases unmatched. This CDR3 spans 15 amino acids. The germline V gene has CDR1 SNHLY and CDR2 FYNNEI. The chain couples TRBV2 to TRBJ1-5; 11 nucleotides line up with TRBD1. This material consisted of peripheral blood, taken after pregnancy. The sequence derives from a female donor with multiple sclerosis, enrolled in a pregnancy study. CDR3 nucleotides: TGTGCCAGCAGTGTGGGGACAGGGGGGCTAGGGCCCCAGCATTTT. This translates into CASSVGTGGLGPQHF.